One sample yielded the 28 T cell receptor beta chains listed below, sequenced in a study of T cell clones after liver transplantation. Using immunoSEQ multiplex PCR, the repertoire was profiled, and TCRdb retains in-frame clones only, with some absent. Seen here are around 110,000 clones, less than 95% observed once, and the top ten hold 0.83%. The sequencing here drew on CD4+ T cells from blood, taken 12 months after liver transplant. Every receptor here comes from a human patient who received a liver transplant. Some T cells may be supplied by the graft donor.

The chain has TRBV10-3 and TRBJ2-1; TRBD2 aligns across 11 bases. Germline assignment: CDR1 ENHRY and CDR2 SYGVKD. Germline trimming cut 10 bases from V and 8 bases from J; bases unmatched to any gene: 7. CDR3 length: 13 amino acids. The CDR3 DNA follows: TGTGCCACGGGACTAGCGGCCTCCGATGAGCAGTTCTTC. Protein: CATGLAASDEQFF.

This sequence joins TRBV29-1 and TRBJ2-1; no clear D gene. CDR1 and CDR2 (germline): SQVTM, ANQGSEA. V lost 1 base and J lost 3, with 13 bases in between. This CDR3 is built from 15 residues. CDR3 nucleotides: TGCAGCGTTGAAGGCATTAGTAGTCGCTACAATGAGCAGTTCTTC. Protein: CSVEGISSRYNEQFF.

The J gene is TRBJ2-7, the V gene TRBV7-8; 7 bases agree with TRBD2. CDR1 is SGHVS and CDR2 is FQNEAQ in the germline V gene. This CDR3 is built from 14 residues. V trimming: 4 bases; J trimming: 6 bases; junction bases outside the gene matches: 9. The CDR3, as DNA: TGTGCCAGCAGCTGGACTAGTAGAGGATCCGAGCAGTACTTC. Protein: CASSWTSRGSEQYF.

The genes are TRBV18 and TRBJ1-2, with D unclear. This CDR3 comprises 13 residues. Per germline, CDR1 KGHSH and CDR2 LQKENI. V lost 3 bases and J 5 bases, leaving 10 bases between the germline ends. The CDR3 DNA sequence: TGTGCCAGCTCACCCCAGGACCGATATGGCTACACCTTC. Amino acids: CASSPQDRYGYTF.

The DNA for the CDR3 is TGTGCCAGCAGTTTTGTCGGTCCGGGACTAGCGGGGAATGAGCAGTTCTTC. It yields the protein CASSFVGPGLAGNEQFF. This rearrangement joins TRBV28 to TRBJ2-1; 13 positions agree with TRBD2. After removal of 3 bases from V and 7 bases from J, the junction contained 9 bases not matched to a gene. CDR3 length: 17 amino acids. Germline CDR1 MDHEN, CDR2 SYDVKM.

V and J are TRBV29-1 and TRBJ1-5; TRBD1 matches at 7 bases. The germline CDR1 and CDR2 sequences are SQVTM and ANQGSEA. The V gene end was trimmed by 4 bases and the J gene end by 6 bases; junction bases not matched to a gene: 9. This CDR3 region has 14 residues. The CDR3 bases are TGCAGCGTTGGCATAGGGGGCGAAGGTCAGCCCCAGCATTTT. It codes for CSVGIGGEGQPQHF.

The J gene is TRBJ2-2, the V gene TRBV19; D call uncertain. Trimming took off 6 bases at V and 6 bases at J, with 14 bases between the two ends. The CDR3 runs to 14 residues. Germline V gene data show CDR1 as LNHDA and CDR2 as SQIVND (reference sequence). CDR3 protein: CASRTGRMAGELFF. In nucleotides, the CDR3 is TGTGCCAGTAGAACCGGACGGATGGCCGGGGAGCTGTTTTTT.

In its sample, this clone was seen once. The V gene is TRBV28, the J gene TRBJ2-3; TRBD2 is a possible D gene (5 bases). The V end lost 10 bases, the J end lost 2 bases, and 13 bases lay between the germline ends. From germline, CDR1 is MDHEN and CDR2 SYDVKM. The length of the CDR3 is 13 residues. CDR3 nucleotide sequence: TGTGCCACCGGACTCAGTCACACAGATACGCAGTATTTT. Amino acid sequence: CATGLSHTDTQYF.

The chain has TRBV11-2 and TRBJ1-5, with a tentative D call TRBD1 (6 bases). This CDR3 has 14 amino acids. V lost 4 bases to trimming and J lost 1 base, with 8 bases between them. CDR1 is SGHAT and CDR2 is FQNNGV in the germline V gene. CDR3: CASSSQGSNQPQHF. DNA for the CDR3: TGTGCCAGCAGCTCGCAGGGGAGCAATCAGCCCCAGCATTTT.

This chain uses TRBV14 with TRBJ2-1, with D possibly TRBD2 on 6 matching bases. Germline V CDR1 and CDR2: SGHDN, FVKESK. Trimming removed 1 base from V and 3 bases from J, with 16 bases in between. CDR3 length equals 17 residues. The chain's CDR3 is CASSQVVGSNFYNEQFF. CDR3 coding DNA: TGTGCCAGCAGCCAAGTTGTCGGGAGTAATTTCTACAATGAGCAGTTCTTC.

The chain has TRBV11-3 and TRBJ2-7; 11 bases line up with TRBD1. The V segment lost 4 bases and the J segment 3 bases; nucleotides outside the gene matches: 2. CDR3 size: 14 residues. From germline, CDR1 is SGHNT and CDR2 YENEEA. This CDR3 is CASSWTGGLYEQYF. CDR3 in DNA: TGTGCCAGCAGCTGGACAGGGGGCCTCTACGAGCAGTACTTC.

The chain has TRBV28 and TRBJ2-1; D tentatively fits TRBD1 or TRBD2 (7 bases each). The V and J ends lost 1 base and 5 bases respectively, with 15 bases between them. Germline loops: CDR1 MDHEN, CDR2 SYDVKM. The CDR3 sequence is 16 residues long. CDR3 region: CASSLSARGGHNEQFF. CDR3 nucleotides: TGTGCCAGCAGTTTATCTGCCAGGGGGGGACACAATGAGCAGTTCTTC.

This CDR3 reads CASSPISGSHNEQFF. The CDR3 DNA reads TGTGCCAGCAGCCCGATAAGCGGGAGTCACAATGAGCAGTTCTTC. The V and J genes are TRBV7-2 and TRBJ2-1, with 8 positions matching TRBD2. Trimming at V came to 5 bases and at J to 5 bases, leaving 8 bases not matched to a gene. The CDR3 runs 15 residues. In germline, CDR1 is SGHTA, CDR2 FQGNSA.

The V and J genes are TRBV2 and TRBJ2-3; TRBD2 aligns across 11 bases. Germline V lookup: CDR1 SNHLY, CDR2 FYNNEI. The CDR3 extends over 14 amino acids. Unmatched junction bases numbered 4, after V lost 6 bases and J lost 5 bases. CDR3 loop: CASSKGLAGDTQYF. The CDR3 DNA is TGTGCCAGCAGCAAAGGACTAGCGGGAGATACGCAGTATTTT. The full variable domain, its missing parts supplied by reference TRBV2 and TRBJ2-3, is EPEVTQTPSHQVTQMGQEVILRCVPISNHLYFYWYRQILGQKVEFLVSFYNNEISEKSEIFDDQFSVERPDGSNFTLKIRSTKLEDSAMYFCASSKGLAGDTQYFGPGTRLTVL.

This clone was observed a single time. The V and J genes are TRBV11-3 and TRBJ2-3; D uncertain. Trimming removed 6 bases at V and 4 bases at J, with 11 bases between. Germline lookup yields CDR1 SGHNT and CDR2 YENEEA. There are 13 residues in the CDR3. The CDR3 DNA sequence: TGTGCCAGCAGGCCCTCGGAGTCAGATACGCAGTATTTT. Translation: CASRPSESDTQYF.

The gene calls are TRBV6-5 and TRBJ1-2, with 9 bases matching TRBD1. The CDR3 covers 15 residues. Germline assignment: CDR1 MNHEY and CDR2 SVGAGI. Losses at the gene ends were 2 bases for V and 2 bases for J; bases not matched to a gene: 3. CDR3 in DNA: TGTGCCAGCAGTTACGAGACAGGGGGGAACTATGGCTACACCTTC. It yields the protein CASSYETGGNYGYTF.

This chain connects TRBV7-9 to TRBJ2-7, with D perhaps matching TRBD1 or TRBD2 (7 bases each). V lost 5 bases to trimming and J lost 2 bases, with 16 bases between them. The CDR3 consists of 15 residues. Germline V gene sequence: CDR1 SEHNR, CDR2 FQNEAQ (reference sequence). The CDR3 nucleotides read TGTGCCAGCAGCACAGACAGGGAGGGAACCTACGAGCAGTACTTC. Residues: CASSTDREGTYEQYF.

This clone turned up a few times. J is TRBJ2-2 and V is TRBV5-1; TRBD1 agrees at 8 bases. The CDR3 covers 16 residues. V gave up 3 bases and J gave up 6 bases; unmatched junction bases: 10. Germline values: CDR1 SGHRS, CDR2 YFSETQ. The CDR3: CASSSGTGSFAGELFF. The DNA of the CDR3 is TGCGCCAGCAGCTCAGGGACAGGAAGCTTCGCCGGGGAGCTGTTTTTT.

Only one count was recorded for this clone. This rearrangement joins TRBV19 to TRBJ1-5; no clear D. The CDR3 contains 17 residues. V lost 5 bases, J lost 3 bases, and 20 bases lay in between. Germline V gives CDR1 LNHDA, CDR2 SQIVND (reference sequence). The CDR3 loop is CASSAGSVQVHNQPQHF. CDR3 nucleotides: TGTGCCAGTAGTGCAGGTTCAGTACAAGTCCACAATCAGCCCCAGCATTTT.

This clone appeared once. V usage is TRBV19 and J usage is TRBJ1-4; 8 nucleotides agree with TRBD1. The CDR3 is made up of 16 amino acids. Germline V lookup: CDR1 LNHDA, CDR2 SQIVND (reference sequence). Trimming took 6 bases from V and 3 from J; bases not matched to a gene: 9. Here the CDR3 reads CASSQGQGRANEKLFF. CDR3 DNA sequence: TGTGCCAGTAGCCAAGGACAGGGTCGAGCTAATGAAAAACTGTTTTTT.

CDR3 DNA sequence: TGCGCCAGCAGGCTTGGGCGGGGGAACGGCTACGAGCAGTACTTC. This encodes CASRLGRGNGYEQYF. This chain links TRBV5-1 with TRBJ2-7; 7 positions agree with TRBD2. V lost 5 bases to trimming and J lost 3 bases; unmatched junction nucleotides: 11. In germline, CDR1 is SGHRS, CDR2 YFSETQ. The CDR3 consists of 15 residues.

The chain recombines TRBV2 with TRBJ2-1, with D possibly being TRBD1 (5 bases). CDR3 length: 14 residues. V was clipped by 7 bases and J by 3 bases, with 13 bases between them. The germline gives CDR1 SNHLY, CDR2 FYNNEI. CDR3 sequence reads: CASIRDRLYNEQFF. DNA for the CDR3: TGTGCCAGCATCAGAGACAGACTCTACAATGAGCAGTTCTTC.

The V and J genes are TRBV7-8 and TRBJ2-3; 13 bases map to TRBD2. This CDR3 is 15 amino acids long. The junction had 3 bases not matched to a gene; V was cut back by 7 bases and J by 2 bases. Germline CDR1 reads SGHVS; CDR2 reads FQNEAQ. CDR3 amino acids: CASTGTSGNTDTQYF. In nucleotides, the CDR3 is TGTGCCAGCACCGGGACTAGCGGGAACACAGATACGCAGTATTTT.

Written as DNA, the CDR3 is TGTGCCTGGTCAACAGGGGAGAGGCAGTACTTC. It codes for CAWSTGERQYF. The chain combines TRBV30 with TRBJ2-7; 7 bases are a match to TRBD1. Germline CDR1 reads GTSNPN; CDR2 reads SVGIG (reference sequence). CDR3 length: 11 residues. J gave up 9 bases and V 5 bases, and 7 bases lay outside the gene matches.

The chain uses TRBV6-6 and TRBJ2-1; weak D call: TRBD2 (6 bases). Germline V gene sequence: CDR1 MNHNY, CDR2 SVGAGI (reference sequence). The CDR3 extends over 13 amino acids. The V end lost 6 bases, the J end lost 4 bases, and 10 bases lay between the germline ends. CDR3 sequence reads: CASSGRGYNEQFF. In nucleotides, the CDR3 is TGTGCCAGCAGCGGGAGAGGGTACAATGAGCAGTTCTTC.

In this sample, this clone turned up a few times. The chain has TRBV6-5 and TRBJ1-5; 8 positions match TRBD1. V dropped 5 bases and J dropped 6; count of bases not matched to a gene: 9. Germline CDR1 is MNHEY and CDR2 is SVGAGI. This CDR3 region has 15 residues. In nucleotides, the CDR3 is TGTGCCAGCAGTCTCCGAAGGACAGGGACTCAGCCCCAGCATTTT. Amino acid sequence: CASSLRRTGTQPQHF.

This chain joins TRBV5-4 and TRBJ2-5; TRBD1 might be the D (6 bases). The CDR3 extends over 15 amino acids. Trimming left V 0 bases short and J 2 bases short, with 11 bases between. Germline V gene data show CDR1 as SGHNT and CDR2 as YYREEE (reference sequence). CDR3 sequence (DNA): TGTGCCAGCAGCTTGGAAACCGGGACACAAGAGACCCAGTACTTC. It is translated as CASSLETGTQETQYF.

A single count supports this clone. This sequence joins TRBV7-9 and TRBJ2-3, with D hard to call. The CDR3 extends over 14 amino acids. V was trimmed by 3 bases and J by 3 bases, leaving 10 bases between them. CDR1 SEHNR and CDR2 FQNEAQ come from the germline V gene (reference sequence). The DNA for the CDR3 is TGTGCCAGCAGCTTCCCCGGAAAGACAGATACGCAGTATTTT. Translation gives CASSFPGKTDTQYF. Full variable domain (outside the CDR3, taken from reference TRBV7-9 and TRBJ2-3): DTGVSQNPRHKITKRGQNVTFRCDPISEHNRLYWYRQTLGQGPEFLTYFQNEAQLEKSRLLSDRFSAERPKGSFSTLEIQRTEQGDSAMYLCASSFPGKTDTQYFGPGTRLTVL.